Given below is one TCR beta chain in context. Germline V lookup: CDR1 SGHTA, CDR2 FQGNSA. The CDR3 length is 13 residues. This entry belongs to a study of tumor-infiltrating lymphocytes in oesophageal squamous cell carcinoma. TCRdb reprocessed the PCR reads via MiXCR and lists one record per CDR3 protein. This table has 10,000 to 15,000 distinct CDR3 sequences, around 54% appearing once. Sequences were obtained from esophageal tumor tissue. This clonotype was obtained from a female donor with esophageal squamous cell carcinoma. The V call is TRBV7-2, the J call TRBJ2-1, with 7 nucleotides matching TRBD1. The DNA end favors TRBJ2-4, so the J call may be wrong. As DNA, the CDR3 is TGTGCCAGCAGCTTAGGGGAAGGGACAGCTCAGTACTTC. It translates to CASSLGEGTAQYF.